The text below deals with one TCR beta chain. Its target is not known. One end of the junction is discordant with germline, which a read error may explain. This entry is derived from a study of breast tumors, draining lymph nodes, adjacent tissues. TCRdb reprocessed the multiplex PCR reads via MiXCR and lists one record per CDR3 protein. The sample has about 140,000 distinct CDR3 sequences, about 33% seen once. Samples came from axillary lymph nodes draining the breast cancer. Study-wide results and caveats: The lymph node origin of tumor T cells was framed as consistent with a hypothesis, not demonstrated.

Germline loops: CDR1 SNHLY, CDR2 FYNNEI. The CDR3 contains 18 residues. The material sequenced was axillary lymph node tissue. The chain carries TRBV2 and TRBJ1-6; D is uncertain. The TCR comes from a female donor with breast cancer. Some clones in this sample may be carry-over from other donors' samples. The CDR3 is CAGSESGQMGWSNSPLHF. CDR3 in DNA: TGTGCCGGCAGTGAATCGGGTCAGATGGGGTGGAGTAATTCACCCCTCCACTTT.